These T cell receptor beta chains were read from a single sample in a study of T cells in Graves' hyperthyroidism and ophthalmopathy. TCRdb itself ran the multiplex PCR reads through MiXCR, one entry per CDR3 protein. Among over 350,000 distinct CDR3 sequences listed, about 15% were seen once. Sample: blood. The receptor source for this set is a man aged 18 to 30 with Graves' ophthalmopathy. The CDR3 runs from the conserved cysteine through the conserved F or W. The D gene is left open where the match is weak. Clone size is shown for a subset of rows, as once, few, many or a class of expanded clone.

V: TRBV12-3/TRBV12-4; D: TRBD2; size: .; J: TRBJ2-7; DNA: TGTGCCAGCAGTTGGGTGCCGGGACTAGCAGTCGAGCAGTACTTC; CDR3: CASSWVPGLAVEQYF
V: TRBV19; D: TRBD1; size: few; J: TRBJ2-1; DNA: TGTGCCAGTACCTTGGGACAGTCCTACAATGAGCAGTTCTTC; CDR3: CASTLGQSYNEQFF
V: TRBV7-6; D: .; size: .; J: TRBJ2-7; DNA: TGTGCCAGCAGCCGCACAGGGTTCAGATCCTACGAGCAGTACTTC; CDR3: CASSRTGFRSYEQYF
V: TRBV9; D: .; size: .; J: TRBJ1-6; DNA: TGTGCCAGCAGCGGGGGACTAGAATATAATTCACCCCTCCACTTT; CDR3: CASSGGLEYNSPLHF
V: TRBV5-1; D: .; size: many; J: TRBJ1-2; DNA: TGCGCCAGCAGCTTGGACGGACTAGCTAACTATGGCTACACCTTC; CDR3: CASSLDGLANYGYTF
V: TRBV28; D: .; size: many; J: TRBJ1-2; DNA: TGTGCCAGCGGTGGCACCTATGGCTACACCTTC; CDR3: CASGGTYGYTF
V: TRBV5-8; D: .; size: few; J: TRBJ2-7; DNA: TGTGCCAGCAGCTACCCGGGGATCGCCTACGAGCAGTACTTC; CDR3: CASSYPGIAYEQYF
V: TRBV19; D: .; size: .; J: TRBJ1-2; DNA: TGTGCCAGTCGGAAGTTGACCTATGGCTACACCTTC; CDR3: CASRKLTYGYTF
V: TRBV11-2; D: .; size: many; J: TRBJ1-2; DNA: TGTGCCAGCAGCCCTCTTCTACAAGGAGGCTACACCTTC; CDR3: CASSPLLQGGYTF
V: TRBV15; D: .; size: .; J: TRBJ2-7; DNA: TGTGCCACCAGCAACGGGAATGGCCCCTACGAGCAGTACTTC; CDR3: CATSNGNGPYEQYF
V: TRBV7-9; D: TRBD1; size: .; J: TRBJ1-6; DNA: TGTGCCAGCAGCTCCTCCCGGGACAGGGTAAATTCACCCCTCCACTTT; CDR3: CASSSSRDRVNSPLHF
V: TRBV12-3/TRBV12-4; D: TRBD2; size: many; J: TRBJ2-1; DNA: TGTGCCAGCAGCCCCCCGGGCGGGAGAGTAAATGAGCAGTTCTTC; CDR3: CASSPPGGRVNEQFF
V: TRBV14; D: .; size: many; J: TRBJ2-3; DNA: TGTGCCAGCAGAACGACAGAATCTAGCACAGATACGCAGTATTTT; CDR3: CASRTTESSTDTQYF
V: TRBV24-1; D: TRBD1; size: once; J: TRBJ2-7; DNA: TGTGCCACCAGTGATATCGACTCAGGGGGCAGAGTGGACGAGCAGTACTTC; CDR3: CATSDIDSGGRVDEQYF
V: TRBV7-9; D: TRBD2; size: .; J: TRBJ2-3; DNA: TGTGCCAGCAGCCCTTTTCCCCTAGCGGCAAACACAGATACGCAGTATTTT; CDR3: CASSPFPLAANTDTQYF
V: TRBV7-6; D: TRBD2; size: .; J: TRBJ2-3; DNA: TGTGCCAGCAGCCAGAAGACCGACGGGAGGGATACGCAGTATTTT; CDR3: CASSQKTDGRDTQYF
V: TRBV20-1; D: .; size: many; J: TRBJ1-1; DNA: TGCAGTGCTAGAGAAGGCACTGAAGCTTTCTTT; CDR3: CSAREGTEAFF
V: TRBV7-9; D: .; size: many; J: TRBJ1-5; DNA: TGTGCCAGCAGCTCCCCGGGAGACCTCGGGAGCAATCAGCCCCAGCATTTT; CDR3: CASSSPGDLGSNQPQHF
V: TRBV12-3/TRBV12-4; D: TRBD1; size: many; J: TRBJ2-2; DNA: TGTGCCAGCAGTACCGGGACAGTCGGGGAGCTGTTTTTT; CDR3: CASSTGTVGELFF
V: TRBV18; D: .; size: many; J: TRBJ1-3; DNA: TGTGCCAGCTCACCACCGGCGACTGGAAACACCATATATTTT; CDR3: CASSPPATGNTIYF
V: TRBV5-1; D: TRBD1; size: .; J: TRBJ2-5; DNA: TGCGCCAGCAGCTCGACAGGGAGTTTACGAGAGACCCAGTACTTC; CDR3: CASSSTGSLRETQYF
V: TRBV12-3/TRBV12-4; D: TRBD1; size: .; J: TRBJ2-1; DNA: TGTGCCAGCAGTGGCTCCCCGGGACAGGGGGCGTTCAACGAGCAGTTCTTC; CDR3: CASSGSPGQGAFNEQFF
V: TRBV9; D: .; size: .; J: TRBJ1-1; DNA: TGTGCCAGCAGCGACGGGCTCCGGGCTGAAGCTTTCTTT; CDR3: CASSDGLRAEAFF
V: TRBV6-1; D: .; size: many; J: TRBJ2-1; DNA: TGTGCCAGCAGCCAGTGGTTTGGTGAGCAGTTCTTC; CDR3: CASSQWFGEQFF
V: TRBV6-1; D: TRBD1; size: few; J: TRBJ1-3; DNA: TGTGCCAGCAGTAGGGAGGGGGCGGGTGGAAACACCATATATTTT; CDR3: CASSREGAGGNTIYF
V: TRBV18; D: TRBD1; size: .; J: TRBJ2-6; DNA: TGTGCCAGCTCAAACACAGGGGCCTCTGGGGCCAACGTCCTGACTTTC; CDR3: CASSNTGASGANVLTF
V: TRBV7-9; D: .; size: few; J: TRBJ1-2; DNA: TGTGCCAGCAGCTTCGGGGACGGGTATGGCTACACCTTC; CDR3: CASSFGDGYGYTF
V: TRBV19; D: TRBD1; size: .; J: TRBJ2-5; DNA: TGTGCCAGTAGTAGTCGGGACAGGGGACACCAAGAGACCCAGTACTTC; CDR3: CASSSRDRGHQETQYF
V: TRBV5-4; D: TRBD1; size: once; J: TRBJ2-2; DNA: TGTGCCAGCAGCTTTAACAGGGGTCGCGCCGGGGAGCTGTTTTTT; CDR3: CASSFNRGRAGELFF
V: TRBV3-1; D: .; size: many; J: TRBJ2-2; DNA: TGTGCCAGCAGCCATTACGGGGTGCGGTCCTCGGGGGAGCTGTTTTTT; CDR3: CASSHYGVRSSGELFF
V: TRBV7-9; D: TRBD1; size: many; J: TRBJ1-2; DNA: TGTGCCAGCAGCTTAACAGGGGTTGGCTACACCTTC; CDR3: CASSLTGVGYTF
V: TRBV7-2; D: .; size: .; J: TRBJ2-1; DNA: TGTGCCAGCAGCCAGAGACTGAATAACCAGTTCTTC; CDR3: CASSQRLNNQFF
V: TRBV9; D: .; size: few; J: TRBJ2-5; DNA: TGTGCCAGCAGCGTAGGGGTGGTACTACAAGAGACCCAGTACTTC; CDR3: CASSVGVVLQETQYF
V: TRBV6-1; D: .; size: many; J: TRBJ2-1; DNA: TGTGCCAGCAGCCGGACCAAAACCCTCGGCAATGAGCAGTTCTTC; CDR3: CASSRTKTLGNEQFF
V: TRBV6-1; D: .; size: few; J: TRBJ2-6; DNA: TGTGCCAGCAGTAGCCCTCTCCGCTCTGGGGCCAACGTCCTGACTTTC; CDR3: CASSSPLRSGANVLTF
V: TRBV11-2; D: TRBD1; size: many; J: TRBJ1-4; DNA: TGTGCCAGCAGCAAAATGACAGGGAGGGGTGCAACTAATGAAAAACTGTTTTTT; CDR3: CASSKMTGRGATNEKLFF
V: TRBV6-1; D: TRBD1; size: many; J: TRBJ1-5; DNA: TGTGCCAGCAGCGGTATGGACAGGACAAATCAGCCCCAGCATTTT; CDR3: CASSGMDRTNQPQHF
V: TRBV3-1; D: .; size: few; J: TRBJ2-4; DNA: TGTGCCAGCAGCCAACCCTCTGGACAGAGCTCATGGGCCAAAAACATTCAGTACTTC; CDR3: CASSQPSGQSSWAKNIQYF
V: TRBV5-5; D: TRBD1; size: many; J: TRBJ1-1; DNA: TGTGCCAGCAGCGCCGACAGGGGATGGACTGAAGCTTTCTTT; CDR3: CASSADRGWTEAFF
V: TRBV2; D: .; size: many; J: TRBJ1-5; DNA: TGTGCCAGCAAGGTGAACACCCAGAGGTGGCAGCCCCAGCATTTT; CDR3: CASKVNTQRWQPQHF
V: TRBV9; D: TRBD1; size: many; J: TRBJ1-5; DNA: TGTGCCAGCAGCGTAGGGGACAGTGACAATCAGCCCCAGCATTTT; CDR3: CASSVGDSDNQPQHF
V: TRBV7-8; D: .; size: many; J: TRBJ2-3; DNA: TGTGCCAGCAGCCCCTCTAGGGTCCCTGCCGATACGCAGTATTTT; CDR3: CASSPSRVPADTQYF
V: TRBV6-1; D: TRBD1; size: many; J: TRBJ1-1; DNA: TGTGCCAGCAGTGGTACCGGGACAGGGAAATCTGAAGCTTTCTTT; CDR3: CASSGTGTGKSEAFF
V: TRBV12-3/TRBV12-4; D: .; size: many; J: TRBJ2-3; DNA: TGTGCCAGCAGTTTCGACGGTAACACAGATACGCAGTATTTT; CDR3: CASSFDGNTDTQYF
V: TRBV24-1; D: .; size: few; J: TRBJ2-5; DNA: TGTGCCACCAGTGGTACATACCAAGAGACCCAGTACTTC; CDR3: CATSGTYQETQYF
V: TRBV7-9; D: TRBD2; size: many; J: TRBJ2-5; DNA: TGTGCCAGCAGCTCCACCGCTAGCGGGCACGAGACCCAGTACTTC; CDR3: CASSSTASGHETQYF
V: TRBV5-1; D: .; size: many; J: TRBJ1-1; DNA: TGCGCCAGCAGCTCGCACGGGGGTGTGAGGAACACTGAAGCTTTCTTT; CDR3: CASSSHGGVRNTEAFF
V: TRBV7-9; D: .; size: many; J: TRBJ2-7; DNA: TGTGCCAGCAGCTCAGAAGTTGAATCCTACGAGCAGTACTTC; CDR3: CASSSEVESYEQYF
V: TRBV6-4; D: .; size: many; J: TRBJ2-1; DNA: TGTGCCAGCAGTGACGACGGGGGCTCCTACAATGAGCAGTTCTTC; CDR3: CASSDDGGSYNEQFF
V: TRBV7-8; D: .; size: many; J: TRBJ1-5; DNA: TGTGCCAGCAGCTCTCAGACCGATCAGCCCCAGCATTTT; CDR3: CASSSQTDQPQHF
V: TRBV30; D: .; size: .; J: TRBJ1-2; DNA: TGTGCCTGGAGTGTATTCAGGGCCTATGGCTACACCTTC; CDR3: CAWSVFRAYGYTF
V: TRBV18; D: .; size: many; J: TRBJ1-2; DNA: TGTGCCAGCTCACCACCTTCTGCCAGGGCTAACTATGGCTACACCTTC; CDR3: CASSPPSARANYGYTF
V: TRBV20-1; D: TRBD2; size: many; J: TRBJ2-5; DNA: TGCAGTGCTAGAGACGGACTAGCGGGGGGGCCCCTGGACCAGTACTTC; CDR3: CSARDGLAGGPLDQYF
V: TRBV18; D: .; size: many; J: TRBJ1-1; DNA: TGTGCCAGCTCAGGGGGAAGCACTGAAGCTTTCTTT; CDR3: CASSGGSTEAFF
V: TRBV7-6; D: .; size: many; J: TRBJ2-7; DNA: TGTGCCAGCAGCTCCCCCCAAAAGCCAGGGTCCTACGAGCAGTACTTC; CDR3: CASSSPQKPGSYEQYF
V: TRBV5-8; D: .; size: many; J: TRBJ2-1; DNA: TGTGCCAGCAGCTTGTTAGCGGAGTCCTACAATGAGCAGTTCTTC; CDR3: CASSLLAESYNEQFF
V: TRBV12-3/TRBV12-4; D: TRBD1; size: many; J: TRBJ1-1; DNA: TGTGCCAGCAGCACCCGGGACAGCGACATGAACACTGAAGCTTTCTTT; CDR3: CASSTRDSDMNTEAFF
V: TRBV19; D: .; size: .; J: TRBJ2-3; DNA: TGTGCCAGTACCCCGCGAGGGACTAGCACAGATACGCAGTATTTT; CDR3: CASTPRGTSTDTQYF
V: TRBV2; D: .; size: many; J: TRBJ1-6; DNA: TGTGCCAGCAGTGAGGAGGAGTCGGGAGTTTCACCCCTCCACTTT; CDR3: CASSEEESGVSPLHF